The clone carrying this TCR beta chain was picked up a small number of times. These data are taken from a study of cytomegalovirus exposure and HLA in healthy donors. Here immunoSEQ multiplex PCR was the method, and the copy in TCRdb shows in-frame clones only, minus some. The sample gives roughly 150,000 clones, approximately 90% of which show up once; about 2.7% is in the top ten. The CDR3 has 13 residues. Germline assignment: CDR1 MNHEY and CDR2 SMNVEV (reference sequence). The V and J ends lost 7 bases and 6 bases, in that order; junction bases with no gene match: 5. The sample comprised PBMCs. The chain joins TRBV27 to TRBJ2-2, with 7 bases matching TRBD2. The TCR was taken from a young man in good health and CMV-seronegative. The CDR3 region is CASKYAGAGELFF. For the CDR3, the DNA is TGTGCCAGCAAGTATGCGGGGGCCGGGGAGCTGTTTTTT.